Included here is one T cell receptor (beta chain) sequence, with context. Its antigen is unidentified. This record belongs to a study of cytomegalovirus exposure and HLA in healthy donors. Looking at the study overall: Findings of an earlier analysis included around 100 million unique TCR beta sequences from 180 million or so T cells. Of the donors genotyped, approximately 410 in all, 75% to 90% fell in the Caucasian-associated ancestry cluster.

Notes on the study in general: V- and J-gene trimming of TCR beta was linked (in a later analysis) to a missense DCLRE1C variant.

Researchers ran the PCR with 60 Vbeta and 13 Jbeta primers. Generated by immunoSEQ multiplex PCR, the TCRdb table keeps only in-frame clones and is missing some. The table includes about 140,000 clones, approximately 82% detected once. The receptor comes from a woman in her thirties or forties in good health and CMV-seronegative. Specimen: PBMCs.

DNA of the CDR3: TGTGCCAGCAGTAATGGCAGGAATAGCAATCAGCCCCAGCATTTT. Translating it yields CASSNGRNSNQPQHF. This chain connects TRBV6-5 to TRBJ1-5; no definite D call. Deletions cut 5 bases from V and 0 bases from J, with 11 bases between. The CDR3 covers 15 residues. Germline lookup yields CDR1 MNHEY and CDR2 SVGAGI.